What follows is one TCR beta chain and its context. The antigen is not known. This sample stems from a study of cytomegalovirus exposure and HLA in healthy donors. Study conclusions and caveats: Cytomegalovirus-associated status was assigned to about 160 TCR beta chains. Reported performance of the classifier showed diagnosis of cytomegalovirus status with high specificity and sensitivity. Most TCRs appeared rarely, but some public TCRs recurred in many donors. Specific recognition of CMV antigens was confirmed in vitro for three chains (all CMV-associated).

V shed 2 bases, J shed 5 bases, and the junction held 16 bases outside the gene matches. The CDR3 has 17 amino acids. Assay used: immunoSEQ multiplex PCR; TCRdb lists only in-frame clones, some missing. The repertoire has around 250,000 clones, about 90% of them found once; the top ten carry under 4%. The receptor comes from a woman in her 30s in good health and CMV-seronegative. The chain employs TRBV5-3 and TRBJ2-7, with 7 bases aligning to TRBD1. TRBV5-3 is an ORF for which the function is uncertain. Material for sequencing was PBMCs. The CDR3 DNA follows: TGTGCCAGAAGCTTCACAGGGACAGTTTCCCGCACTAACGAGCAGTACTTC. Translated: CARSFTGTVSRTNEQYF.